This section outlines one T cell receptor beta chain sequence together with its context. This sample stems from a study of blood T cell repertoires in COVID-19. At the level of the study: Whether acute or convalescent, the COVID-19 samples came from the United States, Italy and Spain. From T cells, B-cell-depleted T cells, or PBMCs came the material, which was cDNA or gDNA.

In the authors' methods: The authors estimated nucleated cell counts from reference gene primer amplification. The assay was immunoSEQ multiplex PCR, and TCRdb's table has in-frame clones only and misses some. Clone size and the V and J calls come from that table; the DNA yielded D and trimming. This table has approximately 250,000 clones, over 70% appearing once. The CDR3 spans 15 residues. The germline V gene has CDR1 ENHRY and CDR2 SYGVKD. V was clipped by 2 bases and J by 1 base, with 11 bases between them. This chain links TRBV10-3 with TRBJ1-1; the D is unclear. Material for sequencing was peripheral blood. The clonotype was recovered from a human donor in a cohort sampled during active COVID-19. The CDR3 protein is CAISEPGRANTEAFF. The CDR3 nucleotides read TGTGCCATCAGTGAGCCGGGGAGGGCGAACACTGAAGCTTTCTTT.